This paragraph reports one T cell receptor (beta chain). As yet, its antigen is unknown. The V and J ends lost 1 base and 4 bases respectively, with 12 bases between them. Germline V gene data show CDR1 as GTSNPN and CDR2 as SVGIG (reference sequence). This CDR3 has 14 residues. The data derive from a study of cytomegalovirus exposure and HLA in healthy donors. Overall study results and limits: The study put roughly 160 TCR beta chains on its list as cytomegalovirus-associated.

Profiled with immunoSEQ multiplex PCR; TCRdb holds only in-frame clones, not every one. The sample lists fewer than 150,000 clones, about 83% seen once, with roughly 5% in the top ten. This receptor was identified in a man between 18 and 29 years old in good health and CMV-seronegative. The sample taken for sequencing was PBMCs. This chain uses TRBV30 with TRBJ2-3, with D unresolved. CDR3: CAWSDGPRPDTQYF. The CDR3 bases are TGTGCCTGGAGTGATGGGCCCAGACCAGATACGCAGTATTTT.